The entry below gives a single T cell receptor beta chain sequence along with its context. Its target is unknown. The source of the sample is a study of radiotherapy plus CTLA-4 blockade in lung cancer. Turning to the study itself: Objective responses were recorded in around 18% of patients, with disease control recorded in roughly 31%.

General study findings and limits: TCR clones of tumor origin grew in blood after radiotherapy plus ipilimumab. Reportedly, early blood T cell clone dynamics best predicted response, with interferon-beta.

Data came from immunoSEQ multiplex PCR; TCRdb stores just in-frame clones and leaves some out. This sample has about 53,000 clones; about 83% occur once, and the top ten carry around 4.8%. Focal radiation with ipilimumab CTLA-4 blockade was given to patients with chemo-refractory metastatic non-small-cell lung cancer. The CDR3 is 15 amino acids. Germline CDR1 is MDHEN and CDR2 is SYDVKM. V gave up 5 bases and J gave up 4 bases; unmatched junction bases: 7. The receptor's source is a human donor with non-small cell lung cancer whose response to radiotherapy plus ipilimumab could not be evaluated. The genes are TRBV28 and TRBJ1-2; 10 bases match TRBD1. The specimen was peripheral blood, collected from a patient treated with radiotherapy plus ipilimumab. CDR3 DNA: TGTGCCAGCAGTCTTCCGGGGACAGGGGTCTATGGCTACACCTTC. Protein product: CASSLPGTGVYGYTF.